The rows below give T cell receptor beta chains drawn from one sample of a study of blood T cell repertoires in COVID-19. Here immunoSEQ multiplex PCR was the method, and the copy in TCRdb shows in-frame clones only, minus some. The sample lists about 130,000 clones, roughly three quarters occurring once. The sample comprised peripheral blood. Every receptor here comes from a woman aged 70-85 years with COVID-19, enrolled during active disease. Each CDR3 is given with its conserved first and last residue. The order of the fields is D gene, V gene, J gene, clone size, CDR3 protein. The D gene is left open where the match is weak. Clone size is not always given. Where it is, it says once, few, many or a class for expanded clones.

-	TRBV19	TRBJ1-1	-	CASSIPGGSNTEAFF
-	TRBV5-5	TRBJ1-1	-	CASSLIGVNTEAFF
TRBD1	TRBV6-6	TRBJ1-5	-	CASSIQGVGQPQHF
-	TRBV6-5	TRBJ2-7	-	CASGRYQPEQYF
TRBD1	TRBV19	TRBJ2-5	-	CASSPRDREETQYF
-	TRBV5-5	TRBJ1-4	-	CASSLDGPAVNEKLFF
-	TRBV4-1	TRBJ2-7	-	CASSQGGGGFYEQYF
-	TRBV10-2	TRBJ2-4	-	CATEGGLAKNIQYF
-	TRBV7-8	TRBJ2-1	-	CASSDFLREQSDHEQFF
TRBD1	TRBV7-8	TRBJ2-7	-	CASSLRDRGYEQYF
TRBD1	TRBV19	TRBJ1-1	-	CASSLDRDAEAFF
TRBD1	TRBV27	TRBJ1-2	-	CASSLLSAGGINYGYTF
-	TRBV29-1	TRBJ1-5	-	CSVDERTPSNQPQHF
-	TRBV11-1	TRBJ1-1	-	CASSVTANTEAFF
TRBD1	TRBV29-1	TRBJ2-3	-	CSVDGAGGSDTQYF
-	TRBV6-5	TRBJ2-1	-	CASSYPAGNEQFF
-	TRBV30	TRBJ2-5	-	CAWIPLRTFGRETQYF
-	TRBV7-6	TRBJ1-6	few	CASSSGQLNSPLHF
TRBD2	TRBV19	TRBJ2-3	once	CASSTLTSGAKDTQYF
TRBD1	TRBV5-4	TRBJ1-2	-	CASGDRALAYGYTF
-	TRBV5-6	TRBJ1-5	-	CASSLHRFNQPQHF
-	TRBV21-1	TRBJ2-7	-	CASSKATQGCDERGGRREQYF
TRBD1	TRBV18	TRBJ2-6	few	CASSPGQGSAGANVLTF
TRBD1	TRBV27	TRBJ1-2	-	CASSPQGDYGYTF
-	TRBV11-2	TRBJ1-1	-	CASGGQQNTEAFF
-	TRBV27	TRBJ1-1	-	CASSLRTPGGTEAFF
TRBD1	TRBV24-1	TRBJ1-6	-	CATSGTGNSPLHF
TRBD1	TRBV7-3	TRBJ2-7	-	CASSDAGTGTYEQYF
-	TRBV15	TRBJ1-1	-	CATSSSRNTEAFF
TRBD1	TRBV6-5	TRBJ1-1	-	CASEDRLNTEAFF
TRBD1	TRBV4-1	TRBJ1-5	few	CASSLTGQGDQPQHF
-	TRBV9	TRBJ1-3	-	CASTPTPGVGGNTIYF
-	TRBV7-2	TRBJ2-7	-	CASSISRDAYEQYF
TRBD1	TRBV5-1	TRBJ1-1	-	CASSGGTVTEAFF
TRBD2	TRBV3-1/TRBV3-2	TRBJ2-3	once	CASSQGGTRDTQYF
TRBD1	TRBV9	TRBJ1-6	-	CASSEQGGNSPLHF
TRBD1	TRBV3-1/TRBV3-2	TRBJ1-6	-	CASSQTPATGESSYNSPLHF
-	TRBV28	TRBJ1-5	once	CAGQDSNQPQHF
TRBD1	TRBV3-1/TRBV3-2	TRBJ2-7	-	CASSPGTGSYEQYF
-	TRBV19	TRBJ1-1	-	CASSFWGLGAEAFF
-	TRBV4-2	TRBJ1-1	-	CASSPGIGGTEAFF
-	TRBV13	TRBJ1-3	-	CASSLGGHSGNTIYF
-	TRBV12-3/TRBV12-4	TRBJ1-5	-	CASSFSLWPQHF
TRBD2	TRBV3-1/TRBV3-2	TRBJ2-3	-	CASSQGRGAQDTQYF
TRBD2	TRBV3-1/TRBV3-2	TRBJ2-7	-	CASSPAEVGAGGEQYF